Many counts were recorded for the clone carrying this TCR beta chain. What it binds is not known. The ends were cut back, 0 bases at V and 1 base at J, with 3 bases in the middle. This CDR3 contains 14 residues. Making the TCR beta libraries involved quantitative 5'-RACE with molecular barcodes. TCRdb passed the 5' RACE reads through MiXCR, listing each CDR3 protein once. The sample lists 150,000 to 200,000 distinct CDR3 sequences; roughly 12% were seen once. This sample is part of a study of CD8 T cells in ankylosing spondylitis. Regarding the study as a whole: Certain motif variants had earlier appeared in reactive arthritis synovial fluid and blood. A TCR beta motif made of about 8 highly homologous variants seemed typical of ankylosing spondylitis blood.

The chain uses TRBV12-3 or TRBV12-4 and TRBJ2-2, with D hard to call. The sequence came from a male donor with ankylosing spondylitis or in good health (not recorded which). The sample was blood, either unsorted or a sorted T cell fraction (not recorded which). The CDR3 nucleotides read TGTGCCAGCAGTTTAGCGGGGAACACCGGGGAGCTGTTTTTT. It is translated as CASSLAGNTGELFF.